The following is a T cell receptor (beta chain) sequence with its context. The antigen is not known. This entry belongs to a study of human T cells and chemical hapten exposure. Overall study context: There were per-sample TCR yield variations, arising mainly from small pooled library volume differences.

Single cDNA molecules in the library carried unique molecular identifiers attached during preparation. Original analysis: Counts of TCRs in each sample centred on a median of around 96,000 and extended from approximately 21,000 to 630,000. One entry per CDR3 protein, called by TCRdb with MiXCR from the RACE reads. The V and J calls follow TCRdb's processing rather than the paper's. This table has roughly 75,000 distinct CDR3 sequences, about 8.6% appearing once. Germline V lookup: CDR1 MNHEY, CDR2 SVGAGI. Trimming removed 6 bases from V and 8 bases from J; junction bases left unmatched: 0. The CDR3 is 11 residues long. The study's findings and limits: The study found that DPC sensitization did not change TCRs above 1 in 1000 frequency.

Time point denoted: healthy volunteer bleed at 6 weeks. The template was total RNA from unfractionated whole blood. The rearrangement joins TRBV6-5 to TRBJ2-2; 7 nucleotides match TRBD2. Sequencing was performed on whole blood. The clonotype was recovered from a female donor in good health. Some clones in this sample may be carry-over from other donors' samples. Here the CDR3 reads CASRGLGELFF. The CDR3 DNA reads TGTGCCAGCAGGGGACTAGGGGAGCTGTTTTTT.